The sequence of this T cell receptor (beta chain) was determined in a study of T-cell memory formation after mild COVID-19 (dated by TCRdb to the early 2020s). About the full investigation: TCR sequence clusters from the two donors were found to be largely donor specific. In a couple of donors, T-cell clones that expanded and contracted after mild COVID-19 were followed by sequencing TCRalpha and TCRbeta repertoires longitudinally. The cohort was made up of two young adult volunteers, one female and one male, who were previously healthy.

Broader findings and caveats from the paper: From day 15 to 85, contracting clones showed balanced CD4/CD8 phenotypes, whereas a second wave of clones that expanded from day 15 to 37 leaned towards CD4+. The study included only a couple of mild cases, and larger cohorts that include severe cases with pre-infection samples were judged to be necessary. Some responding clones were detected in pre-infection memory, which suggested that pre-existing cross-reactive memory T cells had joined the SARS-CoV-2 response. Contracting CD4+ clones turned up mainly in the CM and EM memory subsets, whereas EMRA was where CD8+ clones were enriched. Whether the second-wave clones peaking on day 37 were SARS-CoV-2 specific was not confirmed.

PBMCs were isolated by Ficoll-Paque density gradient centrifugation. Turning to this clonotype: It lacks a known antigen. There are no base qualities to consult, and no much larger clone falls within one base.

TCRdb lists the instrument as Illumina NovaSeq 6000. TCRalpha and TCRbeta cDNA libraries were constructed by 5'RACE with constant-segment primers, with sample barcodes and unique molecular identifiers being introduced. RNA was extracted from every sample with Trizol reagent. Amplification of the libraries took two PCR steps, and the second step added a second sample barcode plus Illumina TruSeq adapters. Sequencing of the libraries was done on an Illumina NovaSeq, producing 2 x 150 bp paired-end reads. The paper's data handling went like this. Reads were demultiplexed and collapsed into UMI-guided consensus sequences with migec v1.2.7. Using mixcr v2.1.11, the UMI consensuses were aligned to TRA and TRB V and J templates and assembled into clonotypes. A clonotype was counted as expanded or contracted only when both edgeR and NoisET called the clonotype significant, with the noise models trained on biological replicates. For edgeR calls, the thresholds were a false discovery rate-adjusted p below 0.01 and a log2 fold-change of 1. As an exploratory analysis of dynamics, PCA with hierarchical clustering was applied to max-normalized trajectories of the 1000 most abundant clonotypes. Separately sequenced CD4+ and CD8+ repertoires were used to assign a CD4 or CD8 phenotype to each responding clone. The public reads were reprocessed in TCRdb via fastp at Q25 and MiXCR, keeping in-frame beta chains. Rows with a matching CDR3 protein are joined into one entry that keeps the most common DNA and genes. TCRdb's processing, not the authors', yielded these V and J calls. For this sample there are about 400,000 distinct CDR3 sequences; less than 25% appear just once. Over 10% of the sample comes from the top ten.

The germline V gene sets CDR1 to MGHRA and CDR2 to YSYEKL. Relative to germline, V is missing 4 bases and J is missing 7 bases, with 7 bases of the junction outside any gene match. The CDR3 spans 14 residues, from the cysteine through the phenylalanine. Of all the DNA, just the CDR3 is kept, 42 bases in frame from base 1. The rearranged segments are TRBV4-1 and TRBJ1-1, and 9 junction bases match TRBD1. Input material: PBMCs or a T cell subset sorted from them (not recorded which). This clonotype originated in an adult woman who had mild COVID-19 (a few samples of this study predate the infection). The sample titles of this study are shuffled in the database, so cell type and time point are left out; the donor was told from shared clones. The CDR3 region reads CASSRPGQGLEAFF. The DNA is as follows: TGCGCCAGCAGCCGCCCGGGACAGGGCCTTGAAGCTTTCTTT.